This T cell receptor beta chain was sequenced during a study of T cell responses to AZD1222 COVID-19 vaccine. Regarding this clone: Antigen unknown.

There are 21 residues in the CDR3. The germline gives CDR1 MGHRA, CDR2 YSYEKL. V was trimmed by 3 bases and J by 0 bases, leaving 27 bases between them. Data came from immunoSEQ multiplex PCR; TCRdb stores just in-frame clones and leaves some out. This table holds about 97,000 clones, roughly 86% found once. Study observations and caveats: The donor cohort was predominantly white British with a female majority, and clonal diversity may have been underestimated.

The receptor comes from an adult in good health. The V and J genes are TRBV4-1 and TRBJ1-5, with no clear D. The sample here was peripheral blood, taken on day 0 of AZD1222 vaccination. DNA for the CDR3: TGCGCCAGCAGCCATCCCCGGGAGGGTCGGGGTTTAGTCCTTAGCAATCAGCCCCAGCATTTT. It encodes CASSHPREGRGLVLSNQPQHF.